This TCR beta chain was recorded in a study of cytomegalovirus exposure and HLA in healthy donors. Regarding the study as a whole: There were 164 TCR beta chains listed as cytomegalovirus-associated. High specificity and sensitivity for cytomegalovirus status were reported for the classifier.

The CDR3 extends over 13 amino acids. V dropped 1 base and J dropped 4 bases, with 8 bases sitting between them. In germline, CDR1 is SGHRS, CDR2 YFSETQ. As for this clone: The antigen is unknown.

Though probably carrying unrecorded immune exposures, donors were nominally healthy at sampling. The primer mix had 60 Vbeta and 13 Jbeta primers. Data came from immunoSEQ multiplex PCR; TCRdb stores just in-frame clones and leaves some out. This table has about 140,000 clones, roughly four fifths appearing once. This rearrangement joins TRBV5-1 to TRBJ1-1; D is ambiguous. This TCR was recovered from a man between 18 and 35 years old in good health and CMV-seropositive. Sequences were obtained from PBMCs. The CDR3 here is CASSLSFLTEAFF. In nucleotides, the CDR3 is TGCGCCAGCAGCTTGTCTTTCCTCACTGAAGCTTTCTTT.